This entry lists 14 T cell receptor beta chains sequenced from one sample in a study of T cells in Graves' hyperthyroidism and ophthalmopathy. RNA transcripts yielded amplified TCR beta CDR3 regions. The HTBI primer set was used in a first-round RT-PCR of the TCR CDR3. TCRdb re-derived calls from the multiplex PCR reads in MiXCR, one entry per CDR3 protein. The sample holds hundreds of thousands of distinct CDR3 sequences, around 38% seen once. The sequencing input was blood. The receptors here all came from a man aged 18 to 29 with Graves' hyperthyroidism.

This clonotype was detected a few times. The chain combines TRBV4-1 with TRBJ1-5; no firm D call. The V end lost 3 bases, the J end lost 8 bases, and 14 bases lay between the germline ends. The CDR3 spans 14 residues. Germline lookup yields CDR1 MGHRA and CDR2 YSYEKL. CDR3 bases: TGCGCCAGCAGCCAGGATTGGGGTGCAGAGCCCCAGCATTTT. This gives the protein CASSQDWGAEPQHF.

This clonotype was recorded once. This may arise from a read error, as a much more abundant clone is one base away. The chain's CDR3 is CASSLEGPRRSFHF. The CDR3 coding sequence is TGTGCCAGCAGCTTAGAGGGGCCACGGAGGTCCTTCCACTTT. The V and J genes are TRBV7-8 and TRBJ1-6; D is perhaps TRBD1 (5 bases). Per germline, CDR1 SGHVS and CDR2 FQNEAQ. This CDR3 comprises 14 residues. V was trimmed by 1 base and J by 17 bases, leaving 18 bases between them.

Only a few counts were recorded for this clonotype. DNA of the CDR3: TGCGCCAGCAGCTTGGGATGGACGCCCCAGGGCGAGCAGTACTTC. It translates to CASSLGWTPQGEQYF. The chain recombines TRBV5-1 with TRBJ2-7, with D perhaps TRBD1 (5 bases). Germline V gene sequence: CDR1 SGHRS, CDR2 YFSETQ. The CDR3 sequence is 15 residues long. The germline V and J ends were trimmed by 0 bases and 6 bases, with 16 bases remaining between them.

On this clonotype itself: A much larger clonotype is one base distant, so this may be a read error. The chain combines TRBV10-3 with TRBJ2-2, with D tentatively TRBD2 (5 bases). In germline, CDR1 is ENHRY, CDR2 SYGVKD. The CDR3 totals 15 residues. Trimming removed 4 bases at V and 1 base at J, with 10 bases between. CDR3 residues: CAISGSRGNTGELFF. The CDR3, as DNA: TGTGCCATCAGTGGGTCACGGGGGAACACCGGGGAGCTGTTTTTT.

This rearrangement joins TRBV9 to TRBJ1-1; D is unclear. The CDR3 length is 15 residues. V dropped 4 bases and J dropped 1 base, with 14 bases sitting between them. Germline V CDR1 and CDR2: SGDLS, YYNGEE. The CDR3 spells CASSLRLAGNTEAFF. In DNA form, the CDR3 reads TGTGCCAGCAGCCTCCGGTTGGCAGGGAACACTGAAGCTTTCTTT. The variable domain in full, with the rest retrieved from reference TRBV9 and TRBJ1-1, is DSGVTQTPKHLITATGQRVTLRCSPRSGDLSVYWYQQSLDQGLQFLIQYYNGEERAKGNILERFSAQQFPDLHSELNLSSLELGDSALYFCASSLRLAGNTEAFFGQGTRLTVV.

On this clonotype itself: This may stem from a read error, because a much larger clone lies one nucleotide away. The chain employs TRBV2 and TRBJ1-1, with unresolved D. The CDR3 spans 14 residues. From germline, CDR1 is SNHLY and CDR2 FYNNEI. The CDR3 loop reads CVSWSAPTNTEAFF. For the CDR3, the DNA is TGTGTCAGCTGGTCAGCCCCTACGAACACTGAAGCTTTCTTT.

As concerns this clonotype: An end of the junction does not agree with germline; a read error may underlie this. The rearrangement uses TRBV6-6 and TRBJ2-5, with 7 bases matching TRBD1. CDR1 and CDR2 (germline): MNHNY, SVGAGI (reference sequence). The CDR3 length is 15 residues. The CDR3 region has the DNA TGTGCCATCAGTTGGACAGGTGGAGCCCAAGAGACCCAGTACTTC. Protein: CAISWTGGAQETQYF.

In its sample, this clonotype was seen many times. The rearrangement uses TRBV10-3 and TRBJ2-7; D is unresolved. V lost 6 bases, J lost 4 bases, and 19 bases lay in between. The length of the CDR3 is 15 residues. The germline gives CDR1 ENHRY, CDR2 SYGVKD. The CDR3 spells CAISPNLRGSYEQYF. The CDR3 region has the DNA TGTGCCATCAGCCCGAACCTCAGAGGATCTTACGAGCAGTACTTC.

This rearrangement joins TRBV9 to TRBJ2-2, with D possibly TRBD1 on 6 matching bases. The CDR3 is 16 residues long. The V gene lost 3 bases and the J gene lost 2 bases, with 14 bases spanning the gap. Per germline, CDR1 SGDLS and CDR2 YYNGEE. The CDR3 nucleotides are TGTGCCAGCAGCGCACACACAGGGCCCAACACCGGGGAGCTGTTTTTT. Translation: CASSAHTGPNTGELFF.

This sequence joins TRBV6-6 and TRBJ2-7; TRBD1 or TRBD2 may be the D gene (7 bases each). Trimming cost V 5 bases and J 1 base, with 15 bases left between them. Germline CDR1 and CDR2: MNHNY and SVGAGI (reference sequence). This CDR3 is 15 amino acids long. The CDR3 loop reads CASSMGGGDSYEQYF. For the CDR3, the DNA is TGTGCCAGCAGTATGGGAGGGGGCGATTCCTACGAGCAGTACTTC.

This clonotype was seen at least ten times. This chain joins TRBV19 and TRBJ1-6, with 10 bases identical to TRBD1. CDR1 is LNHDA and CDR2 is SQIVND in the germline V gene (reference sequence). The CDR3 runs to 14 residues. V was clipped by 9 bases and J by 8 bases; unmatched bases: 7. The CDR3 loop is CASRRGTGDSPLHF. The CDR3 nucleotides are TGTGCCAGCAGGAGGGGGACAGGGGATTCACCCCTCCACTTT.

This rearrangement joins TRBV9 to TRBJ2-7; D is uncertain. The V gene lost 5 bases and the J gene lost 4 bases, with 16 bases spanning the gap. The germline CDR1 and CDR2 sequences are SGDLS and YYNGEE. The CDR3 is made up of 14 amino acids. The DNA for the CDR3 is TGTGCCAGCAGTGAAATCCGGGTAGGTTACGAGCAGTACTTC. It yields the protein CASSEIRVGYEQYF.

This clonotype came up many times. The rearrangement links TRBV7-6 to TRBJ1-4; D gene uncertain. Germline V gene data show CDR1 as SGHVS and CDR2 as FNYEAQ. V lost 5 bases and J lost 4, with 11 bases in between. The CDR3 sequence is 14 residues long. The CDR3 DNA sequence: TGTGCCAGCAGCCCACAGATCGTTAATGAAAAACTGTTTTTT. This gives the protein CASSPQIVNEKLFF.

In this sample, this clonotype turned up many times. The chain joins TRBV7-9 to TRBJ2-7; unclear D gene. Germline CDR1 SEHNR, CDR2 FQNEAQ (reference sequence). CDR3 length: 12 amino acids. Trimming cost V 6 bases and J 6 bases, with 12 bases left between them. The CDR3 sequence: CASSPPVGEQYF. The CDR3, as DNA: TGTGCCAGCAGTCCCCCCGTGGGCGAGCAGTACTTC.